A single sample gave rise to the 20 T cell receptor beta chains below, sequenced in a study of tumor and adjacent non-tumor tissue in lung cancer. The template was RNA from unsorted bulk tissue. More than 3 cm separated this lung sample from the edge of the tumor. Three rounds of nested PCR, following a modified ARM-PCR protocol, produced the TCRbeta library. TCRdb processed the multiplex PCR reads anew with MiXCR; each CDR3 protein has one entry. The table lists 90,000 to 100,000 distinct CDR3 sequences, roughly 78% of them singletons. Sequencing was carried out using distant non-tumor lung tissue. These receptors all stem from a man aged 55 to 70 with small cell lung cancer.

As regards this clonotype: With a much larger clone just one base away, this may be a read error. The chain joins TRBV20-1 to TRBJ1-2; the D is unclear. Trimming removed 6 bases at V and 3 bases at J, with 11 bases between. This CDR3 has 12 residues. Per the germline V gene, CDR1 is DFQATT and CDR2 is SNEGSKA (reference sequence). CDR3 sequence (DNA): TGCAGTGCGAGACATCAGGACTATGGCTACACCTTC. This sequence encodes CSARHQDYGYTF.

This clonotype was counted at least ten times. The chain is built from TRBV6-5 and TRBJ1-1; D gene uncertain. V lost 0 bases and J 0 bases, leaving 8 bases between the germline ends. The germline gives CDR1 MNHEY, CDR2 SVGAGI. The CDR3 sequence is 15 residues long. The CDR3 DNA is TGTGCCAGCAGTTACTCGACCAGGCTGAACACTGAAGCTTTCTTT. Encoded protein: CASSYSTRLNTEAFF.

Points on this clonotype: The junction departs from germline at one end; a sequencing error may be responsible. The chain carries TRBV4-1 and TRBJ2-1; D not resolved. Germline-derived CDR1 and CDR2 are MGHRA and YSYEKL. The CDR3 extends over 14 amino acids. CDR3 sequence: CASNQDFTVREQFF. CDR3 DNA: TGCGCCAGCAACCAAGACTTTACCGTCAGGGAGCAGTTCTTC.

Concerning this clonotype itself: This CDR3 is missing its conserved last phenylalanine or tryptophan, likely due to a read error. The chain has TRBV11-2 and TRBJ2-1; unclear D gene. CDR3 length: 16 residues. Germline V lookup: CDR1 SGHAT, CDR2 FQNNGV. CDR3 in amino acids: CASNLRADSSYDEQFI. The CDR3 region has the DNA TGTGCCAGCAACCTTAGGGCGGATAGCTCCTACGATGAGCAGTTCATC.

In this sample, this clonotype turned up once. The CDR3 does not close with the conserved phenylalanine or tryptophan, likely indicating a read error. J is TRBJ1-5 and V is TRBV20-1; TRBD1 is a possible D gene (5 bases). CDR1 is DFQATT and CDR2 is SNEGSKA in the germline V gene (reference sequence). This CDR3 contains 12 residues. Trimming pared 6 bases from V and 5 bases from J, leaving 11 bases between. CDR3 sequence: CSAGGSYQPQHV. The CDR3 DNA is TGCAGTGCCGGGGGATCCTATCAGCCCCAGCATGTT.

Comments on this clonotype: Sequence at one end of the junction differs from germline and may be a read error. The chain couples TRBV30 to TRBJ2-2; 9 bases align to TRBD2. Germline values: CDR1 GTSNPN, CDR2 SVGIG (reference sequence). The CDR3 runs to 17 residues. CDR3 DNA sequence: TGTGCATGGAATAGGGGTAGCGGGAGAGTGTGGACCGAGGAGCTGTTTTTT. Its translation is CAWNRGSGRVWTEELFF.

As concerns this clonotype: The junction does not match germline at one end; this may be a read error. The CDR3 nucleotides are TGCTGCGCAACAGGGACAGTAGAGATCCAGTATTTC. Its protein is CCATGTVEIQYF. The chain joins TRBV29-1 to TRBJ2-5, with 7 bases aligning to TRBD1. The CDR3 is 12 amino acids. Germline V gene sequence: CDR1 SQVTM, CDR2 ANQGSEA.

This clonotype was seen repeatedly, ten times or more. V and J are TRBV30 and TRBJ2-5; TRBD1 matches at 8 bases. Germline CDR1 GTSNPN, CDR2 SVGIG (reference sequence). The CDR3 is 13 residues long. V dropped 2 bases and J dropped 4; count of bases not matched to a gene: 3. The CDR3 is CAWSKQGGETQYF. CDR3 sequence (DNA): TGTGCCTGGAGTAAACAGGGGGGAGAGACCCAGTACTTC.

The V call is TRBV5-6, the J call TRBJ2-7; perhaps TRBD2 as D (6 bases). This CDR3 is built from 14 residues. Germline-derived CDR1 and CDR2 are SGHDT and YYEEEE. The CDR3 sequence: CASSHMDYLYELYV. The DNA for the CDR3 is TGTGCCAGCAGCCACATGGACTACCTCTACGAGCTGTACGTC.

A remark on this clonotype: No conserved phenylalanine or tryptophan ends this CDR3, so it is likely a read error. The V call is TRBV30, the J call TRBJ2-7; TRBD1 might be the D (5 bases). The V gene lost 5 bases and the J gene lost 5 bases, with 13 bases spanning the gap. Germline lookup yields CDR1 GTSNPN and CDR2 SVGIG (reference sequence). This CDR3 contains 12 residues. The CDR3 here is CAWCPVGHEQYL. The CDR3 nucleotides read TGTGCCTGGTGTCCTGTGGGGCACGAGCAGTACTTA.

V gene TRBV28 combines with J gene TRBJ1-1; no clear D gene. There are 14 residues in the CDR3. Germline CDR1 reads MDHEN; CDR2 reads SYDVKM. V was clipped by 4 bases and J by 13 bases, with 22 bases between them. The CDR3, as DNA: TGTGCCAGCAGTTATAGAGTGGGCGGGTCACTAGATTTCTTT. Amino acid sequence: CASSYRVGGSLDFF.

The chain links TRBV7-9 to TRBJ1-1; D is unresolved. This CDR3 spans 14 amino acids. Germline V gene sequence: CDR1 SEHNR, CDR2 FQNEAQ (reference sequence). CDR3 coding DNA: TGTATCAGCAGCTTAGGAGTCAAAGGGTCGACGGCTTTCTTT. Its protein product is CISSLGVKGSTAFF.

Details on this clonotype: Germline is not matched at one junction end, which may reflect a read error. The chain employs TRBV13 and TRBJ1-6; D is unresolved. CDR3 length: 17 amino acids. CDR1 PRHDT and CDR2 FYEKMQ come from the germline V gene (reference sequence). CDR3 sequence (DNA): TGTGCCAGCAACCAAAACGACGGAAGCTCTTATAATTCACCCTTCCACTTT. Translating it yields CASNQNDGSSYNSPFHF.

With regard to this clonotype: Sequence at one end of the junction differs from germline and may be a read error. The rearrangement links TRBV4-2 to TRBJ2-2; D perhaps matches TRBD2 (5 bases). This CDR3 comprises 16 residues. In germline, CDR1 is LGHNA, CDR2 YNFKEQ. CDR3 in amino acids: CVSSQDLRANIGESFF. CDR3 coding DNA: TGTGTCAGCAGCCAAGATCTGAGGGCCAACATCGGGGAGTCGTTTTTT.

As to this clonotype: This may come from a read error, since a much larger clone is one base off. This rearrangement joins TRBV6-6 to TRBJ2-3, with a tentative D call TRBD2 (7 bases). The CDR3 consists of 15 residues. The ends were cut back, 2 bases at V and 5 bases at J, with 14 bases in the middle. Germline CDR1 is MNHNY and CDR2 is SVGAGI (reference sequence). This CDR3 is CASSYTGGGKDTQYF. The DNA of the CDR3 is TGTGCCAGCAGTTACACTGGGGGGGGCAAAGATACGCAGTATTTT.

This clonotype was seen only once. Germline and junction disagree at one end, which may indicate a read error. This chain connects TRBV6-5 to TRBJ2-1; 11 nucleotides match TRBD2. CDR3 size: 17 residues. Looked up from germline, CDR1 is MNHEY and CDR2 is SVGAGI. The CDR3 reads CASSYSIWGLADNGQFF. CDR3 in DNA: TGTGCAAGCAGTTACTCGATCTGGGGACTAGCGGACAATGGGCAGTTTTTC.

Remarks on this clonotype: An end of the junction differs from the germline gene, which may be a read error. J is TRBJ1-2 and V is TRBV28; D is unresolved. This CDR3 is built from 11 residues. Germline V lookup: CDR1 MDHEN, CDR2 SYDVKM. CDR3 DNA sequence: TGTGCCTTCGGAGGTCTCTATGGCTACACATTC. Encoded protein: CAFGGLYGYTF.

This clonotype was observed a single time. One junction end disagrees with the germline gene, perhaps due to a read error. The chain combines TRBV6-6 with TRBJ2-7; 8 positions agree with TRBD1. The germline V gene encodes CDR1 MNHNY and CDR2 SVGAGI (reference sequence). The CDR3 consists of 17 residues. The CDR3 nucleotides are TGTGCCAGCAGTCCAAATCAACAGGGGGTTGTTTCCTACGAGCTGTACTTC. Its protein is CASSPNQQGVVSYELYF.

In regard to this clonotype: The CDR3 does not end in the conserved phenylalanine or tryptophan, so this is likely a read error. The CDR3 sequence: CASCETGQDEQFL. The CDR3 DNA sequence: TGTGCCAGCTGCGAGACTGGCCAGGACGAGCAGTTCTTA. The J gene is TRBJ2-1, the V gene TRBV10-2; D uncertain. The CDR3 extends over 13 amino acids. Germline V CDR1 and CDR2: WSHSY, SAAADI.

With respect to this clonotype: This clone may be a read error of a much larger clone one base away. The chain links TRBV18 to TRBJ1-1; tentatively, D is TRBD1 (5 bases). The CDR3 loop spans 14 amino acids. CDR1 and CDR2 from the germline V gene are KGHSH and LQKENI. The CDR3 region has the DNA TGTGCCAGGTCACTCGTGCCCGACAGTTCTGAAGCTTTCTTT. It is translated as CARSLVPDSSEAFF.